These 9 T cell receptor beta chains originate from one sample sequenced in a study of blood T cell repertoires in COVID-19. Repertoires were generated with immunoSEQ multiplex PCR, while TCRdb's copy carries only in-frame clones and drops some. The profile shows 150,000 to 250,000 clones, around 79% of them singletons. What was sequenced was peripheral blood. The receptors originated from a woman aged 35 to 49 with COVID-19, enrolled during active disease.

The V gene is TRBV12-3 or TRBV12-4, the J gene TRBJ1-1; D ambiguous. V lost 7 bases and J 0 bases, leaving 6 bases between the germline ends. This CDR3 has 12 amino acids. The CDR3 region is CASNRLNTEAFF. In DNA form, the CDR3 reads TGTGCCAGCAATCGGTTGAACACTGAAGCTTTCTTT.

Only one count was recorded for this clone. J is TRBJ1-1 and V is TRBV10-1; D not certain. The CDR3 covers 15 residues. Germline CDR1 is WNHNN and CDR2 is SYGVQD (reference sequence). Trimming removed 4 bases from V and 2 bases from J, with 14 bases in between. CDR3 amino acids: CASSVTRSINTEAFF. The DNA for the CDR3 is TGCGCCAGCAGTGTAACGCGGTCTATCAACACTGAAGCTTTCTTT.

This clone came up once. The chain carries TRBV2 and TRBJ1-1; 10 bases are shared with TRBD1. The CDR3 has 14 amino acids. Germline V gives CDR1 SNHLY, CDR2 FYNNEI. J lost 5 bases, V lost 6 bases, and 6 bases had no gene match. Here the CDR3 reads CASRTGGEGTEAFF. CDR3 bases: TGTGCCAGCAGGACAGGGGGCGAGGGGACTGAAGCTTTCTTT. Full variable domain (outside the CDR3, taken from reference TRBV2 and TRBJ1-1): EPEVTQTPSHQVTQMGQEVILRCVPISNHLYFYWYRQILGQKVEFLVSFYNNEISEKSEIFDDQFSVERPDGSNFTLKIRSTKLEDSAMYFCASRTGGEGTEAFFGQGTRLTVV.

The chain has TRBV30 and TRBJ2-5, with D possibly TRBD1 on 6 matching bases. Trimming took 5 bases from V and 1 from J, leaving 20 bases between them. The CDR3 totals 16 residues. Germline CDR1 reads GTSNPN; CDR2 reads SVGIG (reference sequence). CDR3: CAWEGVYGSAQETQYF. CDR3 sequence (DNA): TGTGCCTGGGAGGGGGTGTATGGGAGTGCCCAAGAGACCCAGTACTTC.

The chain employs TRBV5-6 and TRBJ2-1; the match to TRBD2 covers 8 bases. The V gene end was trimmed by 1 base and the J gene end by 8 bases; junction bases not matched to a gene: 11. This CDR3 region has 16 residues. Looked up from germline, CDR1 is SGHDT and CDR2 is YYEEEE. This chain's CDR3 is CASSLRGSGIRHEQFF. The CDR3 DNA reads TGTGCCAGCAGCTTGCGGGGTAGCGGGATTAGGCATGAGCAGTTCTTC.

This clone was recorded only once. The chain links TRBV10-1 to TRBJ1-3; TRBD1 is a possible D gene (6 bases). The CDR3 sequence is 13 residues long. Germline values: CDR1 WNHNN, CDR2 SYGVQD (reference sequence). The CDR3 coding sequence is TGCCCGACCTCACAGGGCGGTGGAAACACCATATATTTT. This codes for CPTSQGGGNTIYF.

This chain joins TRBV3-1 (or the pseudogene TRBV3-2) and TRBJ2-3, with 12 positions matching TRBD2. CDR1 is LGHDT and CDR2 is YNNKEL in the germline V gene (reference sequence). The J segment lost 8 bases and the V segment lost 4 bases, leaving 13 bases of the junction unmatched. CDR3 length: 17 amino acids. CDR3 sequence: CASSLGLAGFTTATQYF. The CDR3 DNA reads as TGTGCCAGCAGCCTCGGACTAGCGGGGTTCACCACGGCTACGCAGTATTTT.

This chain uses TRBV9 with TRBJ2-1; tentatively, D is TRBD1 (5 bases). Trimming removed 4 bases at V and 6 bases at J, with 8 bases between. Per the germline V gene, CDR1 is SGDLS and CDR2 is YYNGEE. The CDR3 runs to 12 residues. CDR3 sequence (DNA): TGTGCCAGCAGCCTTGGGGCCAATGAGCAGTTCTTC. Protein product: CASSLGANEQFF. The full variable domain, in which reference TRBV9 and TRBJ2-1 provide the parts outside the CDR3, is DSGVTQTPKHLITATGQRVTLRCSPRSGDLSVYWYQQSLDQGLQFLIQYYNGEERAKGNILERFSAQQFPDLHSELNLSSLELGDSALYFCASSLGANEQFFGPGTRLTVL.

V usage is TRBV29-1 and J usage is TRBJ2-1; D remains unclear. The CDR3 spans 14 residues. The germline V and J ends were trimmed by 5 bases and 0 bases, with 11 bases remaining between them. Germline V gene sequence: CDR1 SQVTM, CDR2 ANQGSEA. In nucleotides, the CDR3 is TGCAGCGTTAAGTCAGTGCACTCCTACAATGAGCAGTTCTTC. It codes for CSVKSVHSYNEQFF.